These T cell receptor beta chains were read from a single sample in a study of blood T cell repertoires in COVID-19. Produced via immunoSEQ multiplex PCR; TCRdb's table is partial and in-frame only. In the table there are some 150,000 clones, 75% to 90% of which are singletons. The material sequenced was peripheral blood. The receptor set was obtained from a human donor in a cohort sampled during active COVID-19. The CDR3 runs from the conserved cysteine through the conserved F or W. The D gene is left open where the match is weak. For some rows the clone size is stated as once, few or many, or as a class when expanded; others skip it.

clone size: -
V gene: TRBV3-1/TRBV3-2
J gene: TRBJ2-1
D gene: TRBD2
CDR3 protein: CASSQRAGGTYNEQFF
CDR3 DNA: TGTGCCAGCAGCCAACGAGCGGGGGGGACTTACAATGAGCAGTTCTTC

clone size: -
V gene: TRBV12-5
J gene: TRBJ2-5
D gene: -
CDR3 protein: CASGLGVDSRLETQYF
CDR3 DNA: TGTGCTAGTGGTTTAGGTGTGGACAGTAGGTTGGAGACCCAGTACTTC

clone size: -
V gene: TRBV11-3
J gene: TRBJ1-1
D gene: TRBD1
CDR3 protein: CASSSRQGTEAFF
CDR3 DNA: TGTGCCAGCAGCTCCAGACAGGGAACTGAAGCTTTCTTT

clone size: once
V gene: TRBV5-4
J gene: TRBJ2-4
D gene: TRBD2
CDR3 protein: CASSLQGLAGGRNIQYF
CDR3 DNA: TGTGCCAGCAGCCTGCAGGGACTAGCGGGAGGGAGGAACATTCAGTACTTC

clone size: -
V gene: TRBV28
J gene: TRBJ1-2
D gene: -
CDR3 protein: CASSSLLYGYTF
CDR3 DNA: TGTGCCAGCAGTTCCCTCCTTTATGGCTACACCTTC

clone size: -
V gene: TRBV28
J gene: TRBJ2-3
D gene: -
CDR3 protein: CASNPGPKAQYF
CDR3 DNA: TGTGCCAGCAACCCTGGGCCGAAGGCGCAGTATTTT

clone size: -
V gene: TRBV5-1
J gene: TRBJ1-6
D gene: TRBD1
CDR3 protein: CASGDSHNSPLHF
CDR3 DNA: TGCGCCAGCGGGGACAGTCATAATTCACCCCTCCACTTT

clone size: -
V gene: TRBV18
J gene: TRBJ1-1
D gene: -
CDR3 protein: CASSSRGVNTEAFF
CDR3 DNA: TGTGCCAGCTCAAGTAGGGGCGTGAACACTGAAGCTTTCTTT

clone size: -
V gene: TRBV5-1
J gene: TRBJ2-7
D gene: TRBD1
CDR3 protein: CASSLGTGVYYEQYF
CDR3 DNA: TGCGCCAGCAGCTTGGGGACAGGGGTTTACTACGAGCAGTACTTC

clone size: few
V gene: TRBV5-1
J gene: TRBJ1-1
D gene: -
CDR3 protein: CASSFTYNTEAFF
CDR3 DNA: TGCGCCAGCAGCTTTACCTACAACACTGAAGCTTTCTTT

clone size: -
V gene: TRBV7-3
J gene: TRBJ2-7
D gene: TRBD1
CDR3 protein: CASSLMGQGYEQYF
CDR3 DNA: TGTGCCAGCAGCTTAATGGGACAGGGCTACGAGCAGTACTTC

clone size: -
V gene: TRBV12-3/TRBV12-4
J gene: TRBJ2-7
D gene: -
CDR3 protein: CASSLYSYEQYF
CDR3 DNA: TGTGCCAGCAGTTTGTACTCCTACGAGCAGTACTTC

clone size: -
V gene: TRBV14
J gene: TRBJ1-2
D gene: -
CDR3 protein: CASRALDRSSNYGYTF
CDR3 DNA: TGTGCCAGCAGGGCCCTTGACAGGTCCTCTAACTATGGCTACACCTTC

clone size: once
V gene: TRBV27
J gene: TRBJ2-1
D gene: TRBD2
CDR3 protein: CATRPSGGQFYNEQFF
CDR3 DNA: TGTGCCACCAGACCTTCGGGGGGGCAATTCTACAATGAGCAGTTCTTC

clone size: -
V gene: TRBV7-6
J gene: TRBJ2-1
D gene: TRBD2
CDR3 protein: CASSYVAGGSNEQFF
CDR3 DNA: TGTGCCAGCAGTTATGTAGCGGGAGGCTCTAATGAGCAGTTCTTC

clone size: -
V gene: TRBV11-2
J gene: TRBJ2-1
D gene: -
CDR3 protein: CASSPNNEQFF
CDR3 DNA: TGTGCCAGCAGCCCCAACAATGAGCAGTTCTTC

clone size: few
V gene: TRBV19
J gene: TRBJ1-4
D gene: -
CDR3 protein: CASSSGFAANEKLFF
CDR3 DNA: TGTGCCAGTAGTAGCGGATTCGCGGCTAATGAAAAACTGTTTTTT

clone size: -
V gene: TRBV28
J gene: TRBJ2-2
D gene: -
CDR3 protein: CASSLMMATGRKTGELFF
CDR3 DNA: TGTGCCAGCAGTTTGATGATGGCGACAGGCCGCAAGACCGGGGAGCTGTTTTTT

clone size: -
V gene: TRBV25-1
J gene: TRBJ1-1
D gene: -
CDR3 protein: CASSEYFQGPNTEAFF
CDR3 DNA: TGTGCCAGCAGTGAATATTTTCAGGGTCCTAACACTGAAGCTTTCTTT

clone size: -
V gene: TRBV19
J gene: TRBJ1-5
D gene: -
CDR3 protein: CASSTPWQANQPQHF
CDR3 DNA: TGTGCCAGTAGTACCCCATGGCAGGCGAATCAGCCCCAGCATTTT

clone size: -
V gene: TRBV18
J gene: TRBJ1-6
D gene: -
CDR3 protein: CASSPGRDSPLHF
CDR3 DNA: TGTGCCAGCTCACCAGGGAGGGATTCACCCCTCCACTTT

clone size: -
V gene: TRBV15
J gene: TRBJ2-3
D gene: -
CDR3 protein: CATSRPFSGAFSTDTQYF
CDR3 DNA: TGTGCCACCAGCAGACCTTTTTCAGGGGCTTTTAGCACAGATACGCAGTATTTT

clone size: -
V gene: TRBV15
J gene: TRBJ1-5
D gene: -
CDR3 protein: CATSRDRVGNQPQHF
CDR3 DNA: TGTGCCACCAGCAGGGATCGGGTGGGCAATCAGCCCCAGCATTTT

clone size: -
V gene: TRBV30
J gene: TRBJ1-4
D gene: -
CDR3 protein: CAWSRKQGSKLFF
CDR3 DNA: TGTGCCTGGAGTCGCAAACAGGGTTCGAAACTGTTTTTT

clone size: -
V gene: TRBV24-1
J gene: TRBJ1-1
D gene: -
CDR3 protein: CATSDTSVGTEAFF
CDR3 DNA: TGTGCCACCAGTGATACTAGTGTTGGGACTGAAGCTTTCTTT

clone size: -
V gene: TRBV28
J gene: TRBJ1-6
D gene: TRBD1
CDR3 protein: CASSPKGQGRNSPLHF
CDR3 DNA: TGTGCCAGCAGTCCTAAAGGACAGGGCAGGAATTCACCCCTCCACTTT

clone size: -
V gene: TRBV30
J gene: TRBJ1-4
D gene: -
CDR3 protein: CAWSGPRVGEKLFF
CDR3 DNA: TGTGCCTGGAGTGGCCCCAGGGTAGGGGAAAAACTGTTTTTT

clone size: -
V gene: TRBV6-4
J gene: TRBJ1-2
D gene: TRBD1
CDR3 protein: CASRSGGLGYTF
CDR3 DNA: TGTGCCAGCAGGTCAGGGGGCCTTGGCTACACCTTC

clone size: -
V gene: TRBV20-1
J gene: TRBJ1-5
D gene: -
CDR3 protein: CSASGGRYQPQHF
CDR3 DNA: TGCAGTGCTAGTGGGGGCCGCTATCAGCCCCAGCATTTT

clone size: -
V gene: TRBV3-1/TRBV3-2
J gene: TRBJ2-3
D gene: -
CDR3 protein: CASSQPYGGGGQTSTDTQYF
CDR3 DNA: TGTGCCAGCAGCCAGCCCTATGGCGGCGGGGGCCAAACTAGCACAGATACGCAGTATTTT

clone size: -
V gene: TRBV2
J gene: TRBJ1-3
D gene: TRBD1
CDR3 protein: CASSTGGSGNTIYF
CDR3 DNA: TGTGCCAGCAGTACAGGGGGCTCTGGAAACACCATATATTTT

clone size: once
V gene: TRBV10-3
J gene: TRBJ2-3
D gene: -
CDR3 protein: CAISRGSSTDTQYF
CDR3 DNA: TGTGCCATTAGCAGGGGTAGTAGCACAGATACGCAGTATTTT

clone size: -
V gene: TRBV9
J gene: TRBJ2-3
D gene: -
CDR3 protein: CASSVRGGGQGGDTQYF
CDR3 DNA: TGTGCCAGCAGCGTAAGGGGCGGCGGACAGGGAGGGGATACGCAGTATTTT

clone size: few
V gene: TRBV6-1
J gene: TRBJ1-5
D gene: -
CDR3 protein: CASSASPVGTRNQPQHF
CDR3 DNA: TGTGCCAGCAGTGCCTCCCCGGTCGGGACTAGGAATCAGCCCCAGCATTTT

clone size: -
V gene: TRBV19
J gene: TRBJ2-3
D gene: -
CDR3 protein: CASSTRKAGDTQYF
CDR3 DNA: TGTGCCAGTAGTACCCGGAAAGCCGGGGATACGCAGTATTTT

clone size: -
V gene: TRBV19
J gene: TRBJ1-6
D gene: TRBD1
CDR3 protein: CASSLRQSGTGFSSPLHF
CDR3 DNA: TGTGCCAGTAGTTTACGCCAATCCGGGACAGGGTTCTCTTCACCCCTCCACTTT

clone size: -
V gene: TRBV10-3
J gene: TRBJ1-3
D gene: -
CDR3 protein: CAISESVIGQNKDTIYF
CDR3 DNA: TGTGCCATCAGTGAGTCGGTGATTGGACAGAATAAGGACACCATATATTTT

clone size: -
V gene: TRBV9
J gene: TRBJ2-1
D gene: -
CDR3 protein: CASSVGGRDEQFF
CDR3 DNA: TGTGCCAGCAGCGTAGGTGGGCGGGATGAGCAGTTCTTC

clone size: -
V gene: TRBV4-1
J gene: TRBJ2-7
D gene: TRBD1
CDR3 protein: CASSSRQGYEQYF
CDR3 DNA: TGCGCCAGCAGCTCTCGACAGGGGTACGAGCAGTACTTC

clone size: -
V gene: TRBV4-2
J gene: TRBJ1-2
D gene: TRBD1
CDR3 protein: CASSQDWAGGGYTF
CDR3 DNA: TGTGCCAGCAGCCAAGATTGGGCAGGGGGAGGCTACACCTTC

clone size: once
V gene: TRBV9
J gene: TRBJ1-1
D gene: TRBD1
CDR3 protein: CASGDRGETEAFF
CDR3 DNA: TGTGCCAGCGGCGACAGGGGGGAAACTGAAGCTTTCTTT

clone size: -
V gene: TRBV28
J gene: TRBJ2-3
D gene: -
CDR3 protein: CASSLSLGLGDTQYF
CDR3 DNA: TGTGCCAGCAGTTTATCTCTAGGTTTGGGAGATACGCAGTATTTT

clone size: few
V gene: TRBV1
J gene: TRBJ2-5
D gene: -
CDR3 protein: CTSSHGLRTSGYQETQYF
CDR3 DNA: TGCACCAGCAGCCATGGGCTAAGGACTAGCGGGTACCAAGAGACCCAGTACTTC

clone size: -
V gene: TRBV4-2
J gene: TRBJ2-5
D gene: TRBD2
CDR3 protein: CASSQGASGTEETQYF
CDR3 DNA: TGTGCCAGCAGCCAAGGGGCTAGCGGGACGGAAGAGACCCAGTACTTC

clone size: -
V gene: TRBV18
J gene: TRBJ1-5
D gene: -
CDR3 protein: CASSSEGNQPQHF
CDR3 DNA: TGTGCCAGCTCATCAGAGGGTAATCAGCCCCAGCATTTT